The 24 T cell receptor beta chains reported below all come from one sample, sequenced in a study of T cells in Graves' hyperthyroidism and ophthalmopathy. Amplification targeted TCR beta CDR3 regions from RNA transcripts. HTBI primers were employed in a first-round RT-PCR of the TCR CDR3. TCRdb itself ran the multiplex PCR reads through MiXCR, one entry per CDR3 protein. The sample contains around 690,000 distinct CDR3 sequences, 17% of which appear only once. What was sequenced was blood. The source is a man aged 50-60 years with Graves' hyperthyroidism.

This clonotype was picked up many times. The V gene is TRBV12-3 or TRBV12-4, the J gene TRBJ1-2, with 10 positions matching TRBD1. The CDR3 consists of 19 residues. V shed 5 bases and J 2 bases; nucleotides not matched to a gene: 17. CDR3 bases: TGTGCCAGCAGTCGCCCCACGACAGGGGGCAGGGGAGACAACTATGGCTACACCTTC. Its protein is CASSRPTTGGRGDNYGYTF.

This clonotype was seen only once. An end of the junction differs from the germline gene, which may be a read error. This rearrangement joins TRBV4-1 to TRBJ1-5, with D maybe TRBD1 (5 bases). CDR3 size: 15 residues. Germline CDR1 and CDR2: MGHRA and YSYEKL. This CDR3 reads CAGSQMLGESQPQHF. The CDR3, as DNA: TGCGCCGGCAGCCAAATGCTAGGGGAAAGCCAGCCCCAGCATTTT.

This clonotype was observed a few times. V usage is TRBV3-1 and J usage is TRBJ2-1; 11 bases match TRBD2. V shed 6 bases, J shed 6 bases, and the junction held 7 bases outside the gene matches. This CDR3 has 15 amino acids. The V gene's germline CDR1 is LGHDT and CDR2 YNNKEL (reference sequence). This CDR3 is CASRSSGRSGNEQFF. The DNA of the CDR3 is TGTGCCAGCAGGTCTAGCGGGAGGAGCGGCAATGAGCAGTTCTTC.

The V call is TRBV5-6, the J call TRBJ2-5, with D maybe TRBD2 (6 bases). The V gene lost 7 bases and the J gene lost 5 bases, with 15 bases spanning the gap. The CDR3 has 13 amino acids. In germline, CDR1 is SGHDT, CDR2 YYEEEE. CDR3 DNA sequence: TGTGCCAGCGGCCCCCGGGGAGGCGAGACCCAGTACTTC. Translated: CASGPRGGETQYF. Drawing the rest from reference TRBV5-6 and TRBJ2-5, the complete variable domain is DAGVTQSPTHLIKTRGQQVTLRCSPKSGHDTVSWYQQALGQGPQFIFQYYEEEERQRGNFPDRFSGHQFPNYSSELNVNALLLGDSALYLCASGPRGGETQYFGPGTRLLVL.

The gene calls are TRBV10-3 and TRBJ2-3; D gene unclear. The CDR3 is made up of 13 amino acids. Per the germline V gene, CDR1 is ENHRY and CDR2 is SYGVKD. V lost 7 bases, J lost 6 bases, and 14 bases lay in between. The CDR3 here is CAINLDFTDTQYF. For the CDR3, the DNA is TGTGCCATCAACCTAGATTTCACGGATACGCAGTATTTT.

This chain connects TRBV7-9 to TRBJ2-7, with D unclear. This CDR3 contains 15 residues. V gave up 4 bases and J gave up 1 base, with 14 bases separating them. Germline CDR1 is SEHNR and CDR2 is FQNEAQ (reference sequence). CDR3: CASSSAGSSSYEQYF. CDR3 coding DNA: TGTGCCAGCAGCTCGGCCGGGTCCTCTTCCTACGAGCAGTACTTC.

At least ten counts were recorded for this clonotype. The chain recombines TRBV20-1 with TRBJ2-5; D tentatively reads TRBD1 or TRBD2 (6 bases each). Germline V gene sequence: CDR1 DFQATT, CDR2 SNEGSKA (reference sequence). The CDR3 loop spans 13 amino acids. V was cut by 6 bases and J by 4 bases, with 15 bases left in between. CDR3 loop: CSAAHRGRETQYF. The CDR3, as DNA: TGCAGTGCCGCCCATCGGGGGCGAGAGACCCAGTACTTC.

This clonotype has ten or more counts. This sequence joins TRBV12-3 or TRBV12-4 and TRBJ1-2; D uncertain. The CDR3 has 15 amino acids. The ends were cut back, 6 bases at V and 4 bases at J, with 18 bases in the middle. CDR3 residues: CASRLNTQEFYGYTF. DNA of the CDR3: TGTGCCAGCAGACTTAACACCCAAGAGTTCTATGGCTACACCTTC.

V is TRBV5-8 and J is TRBJ2-1, with 8 bases fitting TRBD2. J lost 7 bases, V lost 3 bases, and 9 bases had no gene match. This CDR3 comprises 15 residues. Germline V gene data show CDR1 as SGHTS and CDR2 as YDEGEE. The CDR3 here is CASSSSGSAWNEQFF. DNA of the CDR3: TGTGCCAGCAGCTCAAGCGGGAGCGCTTGGAATGAGCAGTTCTTC.

The chain combines TRBV28 with TRBJ2-5, with a weak D call TRBD2 (7 bases). Trimming cost V 3 bases and J 5 bases, with 22 bases left between them. The CDR3 has 17 amino acids. Per germline, CDR1 MDHEN and CDR2 SYDVKM. The CDR3 nucleotides are TGTGCCAGCAGTTTTTCAGGGGAGGGCCCGGGGAAGGAGACCCAGTACTTC. Protein: CASSFSGEGPGKETQYF.

There are a few counts of this clonotype. The rearrangement links TRBV5-1 to TRBJ1-1; TRBD1 agrees at 7 bases. The trim removed 4 bases at V and 6 bases at J, leaving 6 bases unmatched. The germline V gene encodes CDR1 SGHRS and CDR2 YFSETQ. This CDR3 spans 13 amino acids. CDR3 loop: CASSEGGRPEAFF. The CDR3 bases are TGCGCCAGCAGCGAAGGGGGCAGGCCTGAAGCTTTCTTT.

The table lists this clonotype with many counts. The rearrangement links TRBV20-1 to TRBJ1-5, with 8 bases identical to TRBD1. Trimming removed 3 bases from V and 4 bases from J; junction bases left unmatched: 8. Germline V gives CDR1 DFQATT, CDR2 SNEGSKA (reference sequence). This CDR3 has 15 amino acids. The chain's CDR3 is CSARDTGQDNQPQHF. CDR3 nucleotide sequence: TGCAGTGCTAGGGATACGGGACAGGATAATCAGCCCCAGCATTTT.

There are many counts of this clonotype. The V call is TRBV10-3, the J call TRBJ2-7; TRBD1 matches at 9 bases. The CDR3 contains 16 residues. In germline, CDR1 is ENHRY, CDR2 SYGVKD. Trimming took 4 bases from V and 5 from J; bases not matched to a gene: 12. This CDR3 is CAISGPSGTGSHEQYF. CDR3 DNA: TGTGCCATCAGTGGACCCTCCGGGACAGGGAGCCACGAGCAGTACTTC.

This clonotype was counted only a few times. V is TRBV20-1 and J is TRBJ2-7, with D hard to call. V was cut by 5 bases and J by 0 bases, with 14 bases left in between. CDR3 length: 14 residues. CDR1 is DFQATT and CDR2 is SNEGSKA in the germline V gene (reference sequence). DNA of the CDR3: TGCAGTGCTCGCCCCGATCACTACTCCTACGAGCAGTACTTC. Its protein product is CSARPDHYSYEQYF.

In its sample, this clonotype was seen a few times. The rearrangement uses TRBV10-1 and TRBJ1-1; D gene uncertain. Trimming took off 5 bases at V and 4 bases at J, with 11 bases between the two ends. The germline gives CDR1 WNHNN, CDR2 SYGVQD (reference sequence). This CDR3 is 13 amino acids long. CDR3 sequence reads: CASSPFQGTEAFF. The CDR3 DNA sequence: TGCGCCAGCAGTCCTTTCCAAGGCACTGAAGCTTTCTTT.

This clonotype was seen at least ten times. The chain has TRBV27 and TRBJ1-5, with a weak D call TRBD1 (6 bases). Germline V gene data show CDR1 as MNHEY and CDR2 as SMNVEV (reference sequence). The germline V and J ends were trimmed by 1 base and 3 bases, with 16 bases remaining between them. The CDR3 runs 17 residues. CDR3 sequence: CASSLYSGQINNQPQHF. The CDR3 coding sequence is TGTGCCAGCAGTTTATATTCGGGACAAATAAACAATCAGCCCCAGCATTTT.

The chain uses TRBV20-1 and TRBJ1-5, with no clear D. Germline V gives CDR1 DFQATT, CDR2 SNEGSKA (reference sequence). Trimming took 2 bases from V and 6 from J, leaving 11 bases between them. The CDR3 runs to 13 residues. The chain's CDR3 is CSARPRNRQPQHF. The CDR3 nucleotides read TGCAGTGCTAGACCCAGGAATCGTCAGCCCCAGCATTTT.

There are many counts of this clonotype. The chain couples TRBV9 to TRBJ2-2; D remains unclear. This CDR3 has 13 residues. The germline gives CDR1 SGDLS, CDR2 YYNGEE. V lost 6 bases and J lost 4, with 10 bases in between. CDR3 protein: CASNPSGTGELFF. CDR3 coding DNA: TGTGCCAGCAACCCCTCGGGCACCGGGGAGCTGTTTTTT.

This clonotype was detected a few times. This sequence joins TRBV2 and TRBJ1-4; no clear D gene. This CDR3 region has 12 residues. CDR1 and CDR2 (germline): SNHLY, FYNNEI. V dropped 10 bases and J dropped 7 bases, with 13 bases sitting between them. CDR3 coding DNA: TGTGCCACAGACATTGGTGGTGAAAAACTGTTTTTT. Protein product: CATDIGGEKLFF.

The table lists this clonotype with many counts. The gene calls are TRBV3-1 and TRBJ1-1; D possibly corresponds to TRBD1 (5 bases). This CDR3 is built from 13 residues. Germline CDR1 LGHDT, CDR2 YNNKEL (reference sequence). The germline V and J ends were trimmed by 4 bases and 8 bases, with 14 bases remaining between them. CDR3 in DNA: TGTGCCAGCAGCCCCTTTTGGGGGTTAGAAGCTTTCTTT. As protein: CASSPFWGLEAFF. Drawing the rest from reference TRBV3-1 and TRBJ1-1, the complete variable domain is DTAVSQTPKYLVTQMGNDKSIKCEQNLGHDTMYWYKQDSKKFLKIMFSYNNKELIINETVPNRFSPKSPDKAHLNLHINSLELGDSAVYFCASSPFWGLEAFFGQGTRLTVV.

The table lists this clonotype with many counts. The chain combines TRBV7-9 with TRBJ2-5, with 7 bases fitting TRBD1. The trim removed 5 bases at V and 13 bases at J, leaving 13 bases unmatched. Germline-derived CDR1 and CDR2 are SEHNR and FQNEAQ (reference sequence). CDR3 size: 13 residues. CDR3 nucleotide sequence: TGTGCCAGCAGCCGGGGACAGCTAGCTACGGGGTACTTC. Translated, it gives CASSRGQLATGYF.

This clonotype was observed many times. This rearrangement joins TRBV27 to TRBJ2-1; D not certain. Per the germline V gene, CDR1 is MNHEY and CDR2 is SMNVEV (reference sequence). This CDR3 spans 15 amino acids. The germline V and J ends were trimmed by 3 bases and 0 bases, with 9 bases remaining between them. The CDR3 is CASSFIQVSYNEQFF. The DNA of the CDR3 is TGTGCCAGCAGTTTTATACAAGTCTCCTACAATGAGCAGTTCTTC.

The CDR3: CATSDSGLAGDTQYF. The CDR3 nucleotides are TGTGCCACCAGTGACTCGGGACTAGCGGGAGATACGCAGTATTTT. This chain links TRBV24-1 with TRBJ2-3; 12 nucleotides line up with TRBD2. Looked up from germline, CDR1 is KGHDR and CDR2 is SFDVKD. Trimming at V came to 4 bases and at J to 5 bases, leaving 3 bases not matched to a gene. The CDR3 is 15 residues long.

This clonotype has ten or more counts. For the CDR3, the DNA is TGTGCCAGCAGCTTAGCGGGGGCAGAGGGGACTGAAGCTTTCTTT. Translated: CASSLAGAEGTEAFF. The chain combines TRBV11-2 with TRBJ1-1, with a tentative D call TRBD1 (6 bases). Germline V gene lookup returns CDR1 SGHAT and CDR2 FQNNGV. V was trimmed by 1 base and J by 5 bases, leaving 14 bases between them. The CDR3 consists of 15 residues.